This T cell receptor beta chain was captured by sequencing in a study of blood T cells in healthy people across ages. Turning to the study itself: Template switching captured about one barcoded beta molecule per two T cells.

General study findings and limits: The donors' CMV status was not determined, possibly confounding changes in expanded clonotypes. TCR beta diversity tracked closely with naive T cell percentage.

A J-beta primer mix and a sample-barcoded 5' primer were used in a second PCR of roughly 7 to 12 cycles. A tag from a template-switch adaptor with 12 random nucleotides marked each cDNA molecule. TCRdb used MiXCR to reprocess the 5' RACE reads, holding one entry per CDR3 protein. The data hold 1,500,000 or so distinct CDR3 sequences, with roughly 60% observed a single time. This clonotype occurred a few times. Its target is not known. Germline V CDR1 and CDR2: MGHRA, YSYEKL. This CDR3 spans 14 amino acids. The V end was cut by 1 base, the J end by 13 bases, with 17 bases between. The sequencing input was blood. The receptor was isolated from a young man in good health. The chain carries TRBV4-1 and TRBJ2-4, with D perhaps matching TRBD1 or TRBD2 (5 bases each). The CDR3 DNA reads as TGCGCCAGCAGCCAAGCTCGATGGCTGGGGGAGCAGTACTTC. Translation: CASSQARWLGEQYF.